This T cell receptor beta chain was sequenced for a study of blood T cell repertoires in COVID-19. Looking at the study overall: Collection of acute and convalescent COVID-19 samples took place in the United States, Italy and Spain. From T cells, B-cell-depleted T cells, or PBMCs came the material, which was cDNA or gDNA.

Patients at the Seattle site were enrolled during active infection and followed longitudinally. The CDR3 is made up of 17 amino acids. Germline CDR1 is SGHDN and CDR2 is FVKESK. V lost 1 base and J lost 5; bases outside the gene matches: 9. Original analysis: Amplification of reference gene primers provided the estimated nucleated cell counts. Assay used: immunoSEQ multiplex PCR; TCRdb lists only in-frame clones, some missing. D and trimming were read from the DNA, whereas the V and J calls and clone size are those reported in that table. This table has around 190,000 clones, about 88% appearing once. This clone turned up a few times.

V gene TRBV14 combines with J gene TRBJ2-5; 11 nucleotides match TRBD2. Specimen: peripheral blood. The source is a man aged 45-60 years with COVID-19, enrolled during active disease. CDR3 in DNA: TGTGCCAGCAGCCAAGGTTTTCTAGCGGGAGGCGGTGAGACCCAGTACTTC. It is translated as CASSQGFLAGGGETQYF.